Described below is a single TCR beta chain sequence and its context. Its antigen is still unknown. The source of the sample is a study of long-term antiretroviral therapy in people with HIV. Study-wide context: Initial samples were collected about a decade before the 2015 immediate-ART recommendation. Broader study findings: Comparison with controls showed narrower CDR3 length ranges in HIV repertoires.

Germline CDR1 is SNHLY and CDR2 is FYNNEI. Trimming stripped 1 base from V and 4 bases from J, with 4 bases between. The CDR3 contains 12 residues. At survey level, the immunoSEQ assay was run in its v3.0 version. This table comes from immunoSEQ multiplex PCR, and its TCRdb copy is limited to in-frame clones, with some not included. The sample records 20,000 to 25,000 clones, 81% being singletons. The TCR originated in a man in his thirties or forties with HIV. The input for sequencing was unsorted PBMCs, taken 1.5 years after starting antiretroviral therapy. The chain is built from TRBV2 and TRBJ2-5; D is unresolved. CDR3 DNA sequence: TGTGCCAGCAGTGAAGGGGTAGAGACCCAGTACTTC. It specifies CASSEGVETQYF.